Listed below are T cell receptor beta chains from one sample, sequenced in a study of OX40 agonist ivuxolimab in advanced cancers. Profiled with immunoSEQ multiplex PCR; TCRdb holds only in-frame clones, not every one. The table includes approximately 98,000 clones, roughly four fifths detected once. The sample consisted of CD4+ or CD8+ T cells sorted from blood, taken in a trial of the OX40 agonist ivuxolimab. Receptors were obtained from an adult with an advanced solid tumor such as melanoma, head and neck, liver or kidney cancer. The CDR3 runs from the conserved cysteine through the conserved F or W. The order of the fields is clone size, V gene, D gene, J gene, CDR3 protein, CDR3 DNA. The D gene is left open where the match is weak. Expanded clones are given a class, and other clones once, few, many or no size at all.

clone_size: NA; v_call: TRBV19; d_call: TRBD2; j_call: TRBJ2-3; cdr3_aa: CASSSRGGTDTQYF; cdr3_nt: TGTGCCAGTAGTTCCCGGGGGGGAACAGATACGCAGTATTTT
clone_size: NA; v_call: TRBV7-6; d_call: NA; j_call: TRBJ2-7; cdr3_aa: CASSSWTASYEQYF; cdr3_nt: TGTGCCAGCAGCTCTTGGACAGCCTCCTACGAGCAGTACTTC
clone_size: NA; v_call: TRBV5-4; d_call: TRBD2; j_call: TRBJ2-2; cdr3_aa: CASSLGGLAGRSSGELFF; cdr3_nt: TGTGCCAGCAGCTTGGGAGGTCTAGCGGGCCGCTCTTCCGGGGAGCTGTTTTTT
clone_size: few; v_call: TRBV5-6; d_call: NA; j_call: TRBJ1-2; cdr3_aa: CASSSRVWDSVGYTF; cdr3_nt: TGTGCCAGCAGCTCCCGCGTGTGGGACTCAGTTGGCTACACCTTC
clone_size: NA; v_call: TRBV5-6; d_call: NA; j_call: TRBJ1-1; cdr3_aa: CASSLVAVTSYSF; cdr3_nt: TGTGCCAGCAGCTTAGTGGCAGTGACGAGTTATAGCTTT
clone_size: NA; v_call: TRBV6-6; d_call: NA; j_call: TRBJ2-5; cdr3_aa: CASSLGGGGGETQYF; cdr3_nt: TGTGCCAGCAGTTTAGGTGGCGGAGGCGGGGAGACCCAGTACTTC
clone_size: NA; v_call: TRBV27; d_call: NA; j_call: TRBJ2-3; cdr3_aa: CASPLGVVCTDTQYF; cdr3_nt: TGTGCCAGCCCCCTAGGGGTTGTATGCACAGATACGCAGTATTTT
clone_size: NA; v_call: TRBV6-6; d_call: NA; j_call: TRBJ2-7; cdr3_aa: CASSSPGAPTPYEQYF; cdr3_nt: TGTGCCAGCAGTTCCCCGGGAGCTCCCACCCCCTACGAGCAGTACTTC
clone_size: NA; v_call: TRBV21-1; d_call: NA; j_call: TRBJ1-1; cdr3_aa: CASSKDRAQERTEAFF; cdr3_nt: TGTGCCAGCAGCAAGGACAGGGCCCAGGAAAGAACTGAAGCTTTCTTT
clone_size: NA; v_call: TRBV4-1; d_call: NA; j_call: TRBJ1-5; cdr3_aa: CASSQEEGQPQHF; cdr3_nt: TGCGCCAGCAGCCAAGAAGAAGGGCAGCCCCAGCATTTT